This entry is about one T cell receptor (beta chain). This sample was taken from a study of T cell changes during pregnancy in multiple sclerosis. This CDR3 region has 14 residues. Germline CDR1 reads SGHNT; CDR2 reads YYREEE (reference sequence). Germline trimming cut 7 bases from V and 1 base from J; bases unmatched to any gene: 4. Produced via immunoSEQ multiplex PCR; TCRdb's table is partial and in-frame only. In the table there are 60,000 to 70,000 clones, 91% of which are singletons. The clonotype comes from a female donor in good health, enrolled as a control in a pregnancy study. The chain uses TRBV5-4 and TRBJ2-3, with 9 positions matching TRBD1. The material was peripheral blood, obtained in the third trimester of pregnancy. The CDR3 DNA is TGTGCCAGCCACCGGACAGGGGGCACAGATACGCAGTATTTT. Translating gives CASHRTGGTDTQYF.